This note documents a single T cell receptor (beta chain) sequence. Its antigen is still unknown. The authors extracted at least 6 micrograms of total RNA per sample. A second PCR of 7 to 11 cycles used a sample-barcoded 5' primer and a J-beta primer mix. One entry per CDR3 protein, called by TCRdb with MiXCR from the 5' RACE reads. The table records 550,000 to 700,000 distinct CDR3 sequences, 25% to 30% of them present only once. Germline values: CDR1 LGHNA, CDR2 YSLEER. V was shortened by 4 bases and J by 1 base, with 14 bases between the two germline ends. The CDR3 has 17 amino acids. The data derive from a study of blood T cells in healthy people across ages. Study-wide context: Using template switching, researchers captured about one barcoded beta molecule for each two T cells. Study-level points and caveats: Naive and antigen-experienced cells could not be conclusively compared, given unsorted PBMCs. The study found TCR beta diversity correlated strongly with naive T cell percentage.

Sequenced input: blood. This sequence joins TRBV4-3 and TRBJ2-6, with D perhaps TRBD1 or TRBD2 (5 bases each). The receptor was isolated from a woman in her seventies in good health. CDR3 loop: CASSRQPSGSGANVLTF. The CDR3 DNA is TGCGCCAGCAGCCGACAGCCCTCGGGGTCTGGGGCCAACGTCCTGACTTTC.